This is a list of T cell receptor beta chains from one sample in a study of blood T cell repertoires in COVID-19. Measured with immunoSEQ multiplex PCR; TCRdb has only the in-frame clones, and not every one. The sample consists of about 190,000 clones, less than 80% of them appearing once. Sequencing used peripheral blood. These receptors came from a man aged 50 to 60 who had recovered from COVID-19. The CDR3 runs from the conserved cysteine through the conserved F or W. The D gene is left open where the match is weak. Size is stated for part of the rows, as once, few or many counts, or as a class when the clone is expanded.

cdr3_nt: TGTGCCAGCACCATGACTAGCGGAGTGAGTAGGTGGGAGCTGTTTTTT
cdr3_aa: CASTMTSGVSRWELFF
v_call: TRBV7-9
j_call: TRBJ2-2
d_call: TRBD2
clone_size: NA

cdr3_nt: TGTGCCTGGAGTGTTATAGGACAGGGCGATGAAGCTTTCTTT
cdr3_aa: CAWSVIGQGDEAFF
v_call: TRBV30
j_call: TRBJ1-1
d_call: TRBD1
clone_size: NA

cdr3_nt: TGTGCCAGCAGCCGGGACAGGGGTCATAGGTCCTACGAGCAGTACTTC
cdr3_aa: CASSRDRGHRSYEQYF
v_call: TRBV3-1/TRBV3-2
j_call: TRBJ2-7
d_call: TRBD1
clone_size: NA

cdr3_nt: TGCGCCAGCACCTGGACATCACAAGAGACCCAGTACTTC
cdr3_aa: CASTWTSQETQYF
v_call: TRBV10-2
j_call: TRBJ2-5
d_call: NA
clone_size: NA

cdr3_nt: TGCGCCAGCAGCCCCTCAGGGGGATCCTACGAGCAGTACTTC
cdr3_aa: CASSPSGGSYEQYF
v_call: TRBV5-1
j_call: TRBJ2-7
d_call: TRBD1
clone_size: NA

cdr3_nt: TGTGCCAGCAGCTCCGAAGAGACCCAGTACTTC
cdr3_aa: CASSSEETQYF
v_call: TRBV7-9
j_call: TRBJ2-5
d_call: NA
clone_size: NA

cdr3_nt: TGCAGCGTCCGGACTAGCGGGAGTGGTTGGGGTGAGCAGTTCTTC
cdr3_aa: CSVRTSGSGWGEQFF
v_call: TRBV29-1
j_call: TRBJ2-1
d_call: TRBD2
clone_size: NA

cdr3_nt: TGCGCCAGCCCTAGCGGGATCGACGAGCAGTACTTC
cdr3_aa: CASPSGIDEQYF
v_call: TRBV5-1
j_call: TRBJ2-7
d_call: TRBD2
clone_size: few

cdr3_nt: TGTGCCAGCAGTTACCAGGGAGGCACTGAAGCTTTCTTT
cdr3_aa: CASSYQGGTEAFF
v_call: TRBV6-5
j_call: TRBJ1-1
d_call: NA
clone_size: NA

cdr3_nt: TGTGCCAGCAGCAAACGTCTCGAGGATGAGCAGTTCTTC
cdr3_aa: CASSKRLEDEQFF
v_call: TRBV4-2
j_call: TRBJ2-1
d_call: NA
clone_size: few

cdr3_nt: TGTGCCTGGAGTGGGACAGGGGCGAATGCCTACGAGCAGTACTTC
cdr3_aa: CAWSGTGANAYEQYF
v_call: TRBV30
j_call: TRBJ2-7
d_call: TRBD1
clone_size: NA

cdr3_nt: TGTGCCAGCAGACCCGACAGCTCTGGAAACACCATATATTTT
cdr3_aa: CASRPDSSGNTIYF
v_call: TRBV2
j_call: TRBJ1-3
d_call: NA
clone_size: NA

cdr3_nt: TGTGCCTGGTCGGGGGATGAGCAGTTCTTC
cdr3_aa: CAWSGDEQFF
v_call: TRBV30
j_call: TRBJ2-1
d_call: NA
clone_size: NA

cdr3_nt: TGTGCCAGCAGCGTAGCCCCGGGGGGATCCTACAATGAGCAGTTCTTC
cdr3_aa: CASSVAPGGSYNEQFF
v_call: TRBV9
j_call: TRBJ2-1
d_call: TRBD2
clone_size: NA

cdr3_nt: TGTGCCAGCAGCCTCAGCGGGAGCCAGGGGGAGCTGTTTTTT
cdr3_aa: CASSLSGSQGELFF
v_call: TRBV7-8
j_call: TRBJ2-2
d_call: TRBD2
clone_size: few

cdr3_nt: TGTGCCAGCAGCAGCGCGGGACAGGGGTCCTACACCTTC
cdr3_aa: CASSSAGQGSYTF
v_call: TRBV7-2
j_call: TRBJ1-2
d_call: TRBD1
clone_size: few

cdr3_nt: TGTGCCAGCAGCAAGTCGGGTTACGAGCAGTACTTC
cdr3_aa: CASSKSGYEQYF
v_call: TRBV6-5
j_call: TRBJ2-7
d_call: NA
clone_size: NA

cdr3_nt: TGTGCCTGGGGGCGATCGAGCTCCTACGAGCAGTACTTC
cdr3_aa: CAWGRSSSYEQYF
v_call: TRBV30
j_call: TRBJ2-7
d_call: NA
clone_size: NA

cdr3_nt: TGTGCCAGCAGCCAAGAACCCGACTTAAGTTACACTGAGCAGTTCTTC
cdr3_aa: CASSQEPDLSYTEQFF
v_call: TRBV4-2
j_call: TRBJ2-1
d_call: NA
clone_size: once

cdr3_nt: TGTGCCAGCAGTTACTCGAAAGTCGAGGGTTTGTACGAGCAGTACTTC
cdr3_aa: CASSYSKVEGLYEQYF
v_call: TRBV6-5
j_call: TRBJ2-7
d_call: NA
clone_size: NA

cdr3_nt: TGTGCCAGCAGCTGGGAGAAGGACACTGAAGCTTTCTTT
cdr3_aa: CASSWEKDTEAFF
v_call: TRBV11-2
j_call: TRBJ1-1
d_call: NA
clone_size: NA

cdr3_nt: TGTGCCAGCAGTGATAGCGGGGACTACGAGCAGTACTTC
cdr3_aa: CASSDSGDYEQYF
v_call: TRBV2
j_call: TRBJ2-7
d_call: TRBD2
clone_size: NA

cdr3_nt: TGTGCCATCAAACTAGGGCAGTTGAACACTGAAGCTTTCTTT
cdr3_aa: CAIKLGQLNTEAFF
v_call: TRBV10-3
j_call: TRBJ1-1
d_call: NA
clone_size: NA

cdr3_nt: TGCAGCGCCCCCGGCCCCATACAGGGGGACTATGGCTACACCTTC
cdr3_aa: CSAPGPIQGDYGYTF
v_call: TRBV29-1
j_call: TRBJ1-2
d_call: TRBD1
clone_size: NA

cdr3_nt: TGTGCCAGCAGTTTATCCTTACAGGGGGCGGGTGGCTACACCTTC
cdr3_aa: CASSLSLQGAGGYTF
v_call: TRBV28
j_call: TRBJ1-2
d_call: TRBD1
clone_size: NA

cdr3_nt: TGCAGTGCCGACAGGGGAGAGCAGTTCTTC
cdr3_aa: CSADRGEQFF
v_call: TRBV20-1
j_call: TRBJ2-1
d_call: TRBD1
clone_size: few

cdr3_nt: TGTGCCAGCAGTTCTGGCCACACTGAAGCTTTCTTT
cdr3_aa: CASSSGHTEAFF
v_call: TRBV6-5
j_call: TRBJ1-1
d_call: NA
clone_size: NA

cdr3_nt: TGTGCCACCAGCAGGGCAGCGGGAGGGCCCTACAATGAGCAGTTCTTC
cdr3_aa: CATSRAAGGPYNEQFF
v_call: TRBV15
j_call: TRBJ2-1
d_call: TRBD2
clone_size: NA

cdr3_nt: TGTGCCAGCAGCCAAGATCAGGATCAGCCCCAGCATTTT
cdr3_aa: CASSQDQDQPQHF
v_call: TRBV4-2
j_call: TRBJ1-5
d_call: NA
clone_size: many

cdr3_nt: TGTGCCAGCAGTCTAGGGTGGGGGCGGAGCACAGATACGCAGTATTTT
cdr3_aa: CASSLGWGRSTDTQYF
v_call: TRBV27
j_call: TRBJ2-3
d_call: NA
clone_size: NA

cdr3_nt: TGTGCCAGCAGTTACTCGAGTTGGGCAGAGGGTACCTACAATGAGCAGTTCTTC
cdr3_aa: CASSYSSWAEGTYNEQFF
v_call: TRBV6-2/TRBV6-3
j_call: TRBJ2-1
d_call: NA
clone_size: NA

cdr3_nt: TGTGCCAGCAGCTTAGTTCAGGGGGACACTGAAGCTTTCTTT
cdr3_aa: CASSLVQGDTEAFF
v_call: TRBV7-9
j_call: TRBJ1-1
d_call: TRBD1
clone_size: NA

cdr3_nt: TGTGCCAGCAGCCCAGAACAGGGTCCGAACACTGAAGCTTTCTTT
cdr3_aa: CASSPEQGPNTEAFF
v_call: TRBV5-6
j_call: TRBJ1-1
d_call: NA
clone_size: NA

cdr3_nt: TGTGCCAGCAGTCGTGACAGGTCTGGCAATCAGCCCCAGCATTTT
cdr3_aa: CASSRDRSGNQPQHF
v_call: TRBV6-6
j_call: TRBJ1-5
d_call: NA
clone_size: NA

cdr3_nt: TGCGCCAGCAGCCCGGGACTAATATGGGGGGAGCAGTACTTC
cdr3_aa: CASSPGLIWGEQYF
v_call: TRBV5-1
j_call: TRBJ2-7
d_call: TRBD2
clone_size: NA

cdr3_nt: TGTGCCAGCAGCTTACGGGGCTACGAGCAGTACTTC
cdr3_aa: CASSLRGYEQYF
v_call: TRBV7-2
j_call: TRBJ2-7
d_call: NA
clone_size: NA

cdr3_nt: TGTGCCAGCAGTGATATCCCGAATCAGCCCCAGCATTTT
cdr3_aa: CASSDIPNQPQHF
v_call: TRBV6-1
j_call: TRBJ1-5
d_call: NA
clone_size: NA

cdr3_nt: TGTGCCAGTAGTACGTTCCCCGGGACAGTCTACGAGCAGTACTTC
cdr3_aa: CASSTFPGTVYEQYF
v_call: TRBV19
j_call: TRBJ2-7
d_call: TRBD1
clone_size: once

cdr3_nt: TGTGCCATCAGTGGGACAGGGGGCTTACAGACCCAGTACTTC
cdr3_aa: CAISGTGGLQTQYF
v_call: TRBV10-3
j_call: TRBJ2-5
d_call: TRBD1
clone_size: NA

cdr3_nt: TGTGCCAGCAGGCGACAGGGGGCTAGCAATCAGCCCCAGCATTTT
cdr3_aa: CASRRQGASNQPQHF
v_call: TRBV6-5
j_call: TRBJ1-5
d_call: TRBD1
clone_size: once

cdr3_nt: TGTGCCAGTATGGAATCCAGGGGATCCTACGAGCAGTACTTC
cdr3_aa: CASMESRGSYEQYF
v_call: TRBV19
j_call: TRBJ2-7
d_call: NA
clone_size: NA

cdr3_nt: TGTGCCAGCAGGGAGTACCCCTTTAGCTCCTACGAGCAGTACTTC
cdr3_aa: CASREYPFSSYEQYF
v_call: TRBV28
j_call: TRBJ2-7
d_call: NA
clone_size: once

cdr3_nt: TGTGCCAGCACCCGGGGGGATCACTATGGCTACACCTTC
cdr3_aa: CASTRGDHYGYTF
v_call: TRBV16
j_call: TRBJ1-2
d_call: NA
clone_size: NA

cdr3_nt: TGCAGTGCTAGTGTGGGCCGGGGAGATACGCAGTATTTT
cdr3_aa: CSASVGRGDTQYF
v_call: TRBV20-1
j_call: TRBJ2-3
d_call: NA
clone_size: NA

cdr3_nt: TGTGCCAGCAGTCCCCCGGGACTAGCTGAAGATACGCAGTATTTT
cdr3_aa: CASSPPGLAEDTQYF
v_call: TRBV28
j_call: TRBJ2-3
d_call: TRBD2
clone_size: NA